This entry concerns a single T cell receptor (beta chain). Its antigen is not identified. This entry belongs to a study of T cells in localized non-small cell lung cancer. Study-level points and caveats: Adjacent uninvolved lung tissue had the highest T cell clonality, exceeding tumor. Adjacent lung exhibited a median of about 57 among the 100 most abundant tumor clones. Longer overall survival was seen with higher T cell density measured in blood. Owing to sequencing of a solitary tumor region, heterogeneity cannot be discounted.

Looked up from germline, CDR1 is SEHNR and CDR2 is FQNEAQ (reference sequence). The CDR3 is 12 residues long. Trimming cost V 5 bases and J 4 bases, with 9 bases left between them. Data came from immunoSEQ multiplex PCR; TCRdb stores just in-frame clones and leaves some out. The sample shows over 45,000 clones, approximately 80% of them seen only once. The chain links TRBV7-9 to TRBJ2-7; no reliable D call. The specimen comprised peripheral blood, sampled before any cancer treatment. The clonotype originates from a man aged 35 to 69 with stage I squamous cell lung carcinoma. In DNA, the CDR3 is TGTGCCAGCAGCCGAGTGGGGTACGAGCAGTACTTC. Amino acids: CASSRVGYEQYF.